Below, 9 T cell receptor beta chains from the same sample are listed, as sequenced in a study of cytomegalovirus exposure and HLA in healthy donors. Method: immunoSEQ multiplex PCR; TCRdb's copy keeps in-frame clones and lacks some. The table lists about 98,000 clones, around 88% of them singletons. Sequencing was performed on PBMCs. The receptors shown here come from a woman between 25 and 40 years old in good health and CMV-seronegative.

The chain joins TRBV6-4 to TRBJ2-1, with D unclear. V was trimmed by 0 bases and J by 5 bases, leaving 14 bases between them. The CDR3 totals 16 residues. Germline CDR1 and CDR2: MRHNA and SNTAGT. The CDR3 loop reads CASSDSLTDQHNEQFF. The CDR3 region has the DNA TGTGCCAGCAGTGACTCCCTAACAGACCAGCACAATGAGCAGTTCTTC.

The chain links TRBV10-3 to TRBJ2-3, with 8 bases aligning to TRBD2. Germline lookup yields CDR1 ENHRY and CDR2 SYGVKD. The CDR3 is 14 residues long. V was pared by 10 bases and J by 1 base, with 7 bases of the junction left unmatched. The CDR3: CATAGGGGTDTQYF. Written as DNA, the CDR3 is TGTGCCACGGCGGGGGGCGGAGGCACAGATACGCAGTATTTT.

V gene TRBV7-8 combines with J gene TRBJ2-7, with 7 bases lining up with TRBD1. The CDR3 spans 13 residues. J lost 3 bases, V lost 10 bases, and 9 bases had no gene match. Germline values: CDR1 SGHVS, CDR2 FQNEAQ. CDR3 coding DNA: TGTGCCACCCAGAGGGGGCAGAACTACGAGCAGTACTTC. This codes for CATQRGQNYEQYF.

The chain links TRBV5-1 to TRBJ1-1; TRBD1 matches 9 bases. CDR1 is SGHRS, CDR2 YFSETQ, per germline. This CDR3 has 16 residues. V lost 4 bases, J lost 5 bases, and 12 bases stayed unmatched. CDR3 sequence: CASSDLQQGARTEAFF. For the CDR3, the DNA is TGCGCCAGCAGCGACCTCCAACAGGGGGCGCGTACTGAAGCTTTCTTT.

The chain employs TRBV15 and TRBJ2-1; 7 bases map to TRBD2. V dropped 0 bases and J dropped 6; count of bases not matched to a gene: 5. The CDR3 covers 15 residues. Germline CDR1 and CDR2: LNHNV and YYDKDF (reference sequence). The CDR3 sequence: CATSRDTASGNEQFF. The CDR3 DNA is TGTGCCACCAGCAGAGATACGGCTAGCGGCAATGAGCAGTTCTTC.

This rearrangement joins TRBV19 to TRBJ1-3, with D unclear. CDR1 and CDR2 from the germline V gene are LNHDA and SQIVND (reference sequence). V shed 8 bases and J shed 1 base, with 18 bases lying between them. The CDR3 spans 16 residues. Here the CDR3 reads CASSHRRGLSGNTIYF. In nucleotides, the CDR3 is TGTGCCAGTTCCCACCGCCGGGGATTATCTGGAAACACCATATATTTT.

The V and J genes are TRBV4-1 and TRBJ2-2, with TRBD1 matching over 8 bases. The CDR3 loop spans 15 amino acids. The junction had 7 bases not matched to a gene; V was cut back by 4 bases and J by 6 bases. Germline loops: CDR1 MGHRA, CDR2 YSYEKL. The CDR3 is CASSRTGSIAGELFF. The CDR3 nucleotides read TGCGCCAGCAGCCGGACAGGGAGTATTGCCGGGGAGCTGTTTTTT.

The chain uses TRBV11-2 and TRBJ2-7; D is possibly TRBD1 (5 bases). Trimming removed 3 bases from V and 3 bases from J, with 21 bases in between. This CDR3 contains 17 residues. The germline CDR1 and CDR2 sequences are SGHAT and FQNNGV. Here the CDR3 reads CASSFPSRVSRGYEQYF. CDR3 coding DNA: TGTGCCAGCAGCTTCCCGAGTCGCGTCAGTAGGGGCTACGAGCAGTACTTC. Variable domain in full (rest from reference TRBV11-2 and TRBJ2-7): EAGVAQSPRYKIIEKRQSVAFWCNPISGHATLYWYQQILGQGPKLLIQFQNNGVVDDSQLPKDRFSAERLKGVDSTLKIQPAKLEDSAVYLCASSFPSRVSRGYEQYFGPGTRLTVT.

The J gene is TRBJ2-3, the V gene TRBV19, with 7 bases that match TRBD1. Germline CDR1 LNHDA, CDR2 SQIVND (reference sequence). This CDR3 contains 16 residues. The ends lost 5 bases at V and 2 bases at J; junction bases unmatched: 10. CDR3 coding DNA: TGTGCCAGTAGTCCCCGGGACAGAATCCTCACAGATACGCAGTATTTT. Translation gives CASSPRDRILTDTQYF.